The clone carrying this TCR beta chain was seen once. This record belongs to a study of blood T cell repertoires in COVID-19. The overall study: From T cells, B-cell-depleted T cells, or PBMCs came the material, which was cDNA or gDNA.

Participants were aged about 18 to 89 years from approximately 23 US areas. Participant reports of clinical history set cohort assignment. Germline assignment: CDR1 MNHNS and CDR2 SASEGT. Between the trimmed V and J ends, which lost 3 bases and 2 bases, there was a span of 7 bases. The CDR3 runs to 13 residues. The table came from immunoSEQ multiplex PCR; TCRdb's copy has only in-frame clones and leaves some out. This table has around 290,000 clones, 89% appearing once. The chain has TRBV6-1 and TRBJ1-2; no definite D call. This receptor was obtained from a woman aged 40 to 50 who had recovered from COVID-19. The source material was PBMCs or T cells enriched from blood (not recorded which). Here the CDR3 DNA reads TGTGCCAGCAGTGAGGGCAGGAACTATGGCTACACCTTC. Its protein is CASSEGRNYGYTF.